Reported below is one T cell receptor (beta chain). The data were taken from a study of cytomegalovirus exposure and HLA in healthy donors. The CDR3 extends over 15 amino acids. Per germline, CDR1 MNHEY and CDR2 SMNVEV (reference sequence). V lost 5 bases to trimming and J lost 0 bases; unmatched junction nucleotides: 6. Amplification used 60 Vbeta primers and 13 Jbeta primers. The repertoire was sequenced with immunoSEQ multiplex PCR; TCRdb's copy has only in-frame clones and lacks some. In the table there are some 93,000 clones, 70% to 85% of which are singletons. The TCR was taken from a man aged 50-60 years in good health and CMV-seronegative. The chain uses TRBV27 and TRBJ2-5, with TRBD1 matching 7 bases. Sequenced: PBMCs. The CDR3 reads CASSPGDRDQETQYF. The CDR3 region has the DNA TGTGCCAGCAGTCCTGGGGACAGAGACCAAGAGACCCAGTACTTC.